These 15 T cell receptor beta chains were all obtained from the same sample, sequenced in a study of patients and donors after allogeneic stem cell transplantation. From the RT-PCR reads, TCRdb called clonotypes with MiXCR, one entry per CDR3 protein. The sample records fewer than 500,000 distinct CDR3 sequences, around 16% being singletons. Source material: blood, either unsorted or a sorted T cell fraction (not recorded which). These receptors came from a human donor who was either an allogeneic HSCT recipient or a stem cell or donor lymphocyte infusion donor (not recorded which). It is not recorded whose cells these are; they may come from a transplant donor.

This clonotype turned up a few times. This sequence joins TRBV11-3 and TRBJ2-7; D is unclear. V lost 0 bases, J lost 7 bases, and 10 bases lay in between. The CDR3 is made up of 13 amino acids. The germline V gene encodes CDR1 SGHNT and CDR2 YENEEA. The CDR3 loop reads CASSLEPRTEQYF. CDR3 DNA sequence: TGTGCCAGCAGCTTAGAGCCCCGAACAGAGCAGTACTTC. The full variable domain, completed using reference TRBV11-3 and TRBJ2-7, is EAGVVQSPRYKIIEKKQPVAFWCNPISGHNTLYWYLQNLGQGPELLIRYENEEAVDDSQLPKDRFSAERLKGVDSTLKIQPAELGDSAVYLCASSLEPRTEQYFGPGTRLTVT.

This clonotype was seen a few times. V and J are TRBV6-5 and TRBJ2-3; D is unresolved. The V gene's germline CDR1 is MNHEY and CDR2 SVGAGI. The germline V and J ends were trimmed by 4 bases and 6 bases, with 5 bases remaining between them. CDR3 length: 11 residues. CDR3 protein: CASSWYDTQYF. CDR3 DNA sequence: TGTGCCAGCAGTTGGTACGATACGCAGTATTTT.

This clonotype turned up a few times. The genes are TRBV3-1 and TRBJ2-4; D is unclear. There are 20 residues in the CDR3. The V gene's germline CDR1 is LGHDT and CDR2 YNNKEL (reference sequence). Trimming cost V 1 base and J 0 bases, with 22 bases left between them. CDR3 DNA: TGTGCCAGCAGCCAAGCGGCTACCCAGAACTATAGGCTAGCCAAAAACATTCAGTACTTC. It translates to CASSQAATQNYRLAKNIQYF.

In this sample, this clonotype turned up a few times. The chain carries TRBV4-3 and TRBJ2-3; D is uncertain. Germline lookup yields CDR1 LGHNA and CDR2 YSLEER. V gave up 1 base and J gave up 2 bases, with 13 bases separating them. The length of the CDR3 is 16 residues. This chain's CDR3 is CASSQGATAATDTQYF. CDR3 nucleotide sequence: TGCGCCAGCAGCCAAGGGGCGACTGCAGCCACAGATACGCAGTATTTT.

This clonotype was seen many times. CDR3 coding DNA: TGTGCCAGCTCTCAAACTAGCGGGGTGTACAATGAGCAGTTCTTC. Residues: CASSQTSGVYNEQFF. This chain links TRBV18 with TRBJ2-1, with 10 bases fitting TRBD2. Losses at the gene ends were 6 bases for V and 4 bases for J; bases not matched to a gene: 6. This CDR3 contains 15 residues. CDR1 KGHSH and CDR2 LQKENI come from the germline V gene.

The chain recombines TRBV3-1 with TRBJ1-5; possible D gene TRBD1, 5 bases. Between the trimmed V and J ends, which lost 4 bases and 2 bases, there was a span of 12 bases. CDR3 size: 15 residues. CDR1 is LGHDT, CDR2 YNNKEL, per germline (reference sequence). The CDR3 sequence: CASSLRGEGNQPQHF. CDR3 nucleotides: TGTGCCAGCAGCCTCCGAGGGGAGGGCAATCAGCCCCAGCATTTT.

This clonotype was recorded a few times. V gene TRBV29-1 combines with J gene TRBJ1-5; no clear D. V lost 4 bases, J lost 6 bases, and 13 bases lay in between. CDR1 and CDR2 (germline): SQVTM, ANQGSEA. The CDR3 length is 13 residues. The CDR3 nucleotides are TGCAGCGTTGCGACTGGGGTTGGTCAGCCCCAGCATTTT. It yields the protein CSVATGVGQPQHF.

V is TRBV27 and J is TRBJ1-1; D may be TRBD1 (5 bases). CDR1 is MNHEY and CDR2 is SMNVEV in the germline V gene (reference sequence). The CDR3 runs to 14 residues. V was clipped by 1 base and J by 1 base, with 7 bases between them. The CDR3 coding sequence is TGTGCCAGCAGTTTATGGAGGGGGAACACTGAAGCTTTCTTT. Its protein product is CASSLWRGNTEAFF.

This clonotype turned up a few times. The CDR3 DNA sequence: TGTGCCAGCAGTGCGACAGGGGGAGGAAACACCATATATTTT. Its translation is CASSATGGGNTIYF. The chain employs TRBV12-3 or TRBV12-4 and TRBJ1-3, with 9 bases lining up with TRBD1. The CDR3 loop spans 14 amino acids. V shed 5 bases and J 4 bases; nucleotides not matched to a gene: 3.

The genes are TRBV12-5 and TRBJ2-7; D may be TRBD2 (6 bases). Deletions cut 6 bases from V and 4 bases from J, with 10 bases between. The CDR3 covers 12 residues. Looked up from germline, CDR1 is LGHNT and CDR2 is FRNRAP. The DNA for the CDR3 is TGTGCTAGTGGACTAGCAGGATACGAGCAGTACTTC. Protein sequence: CASGLAGYEQYF.

This clonotype was counted a few times. The chain recombines TRBV6-1 with TRBJ2-2, with D possibly matching TRBD1 (6 bases). Germline assignment: CDR1 MNHNS and CDR2 SASEGT. The CDR3 spans 16 residues. Deletions cut 5 bases from V and 4 bases from J, with 17 bases between. CDR3 DNA: TGTGCCAGCAGTCACACCACCACAGGGACCACCGGGGAGCTGTTTTTT. It specifies CASSHTTTGTTGELFF.

The rearrangement links TRBV25-1 to TRBJ1-3; D call uncertain. V lost 3 bases and J 0 bases, leaving 6 bases between the germline ends. CDR1 is MGHDK, CDR2 SYGVNS, per germline. The CDR3 length is 14 residues. CDR3 loop: CASSDPLSGNTIYF. The CDR3 bases are TGTGCCAGCAGTGACCCCCTCTCTGGAAACACCATATATTTT.

This clonotype was recorded a few times. The DNA of the CDR3 is TGCGCCAGCAGCCCGGGACTAGCGACGGAAGCATACAATGAGCAGTTCTTC. Encoded protein: CASSPGLATEAYNEQFF. The V gene is TRBV5-1, the J gene TRBJ2-1, with TRBD2 matching over 10 bases. The CDR3 spans 17 residues. J gave up 4 bases and V 4 bases, and 11 bases lay outside the gene matches. Germline loops: CDR1 SGHRS, CDR2 YFSETQ.

This clonotype occurred a few times. The chain has TRBV21-1 and TRBJ2-7; the table names TRBD2, a call not compared with the DNA. TRBV21-1 is annotated as a pseudogene. The CDR3 runs 16 residues. The CDR3 sequence is CASSKALAGSAYEQYF. The CDR3 region has the DNA TGTGCCAGCAGCAAAGCTTTAGCGGGATCAGCCTACGAGCAGTACTTC.

This clonotype appeared a few times. The gene calls are TRBV27 and TRBJ2-2; no clear D. Germline CDR1 and CDR2: MNHEY and SMNVEV (reference sequence). The V end was cut by 5 bases, the J end by 2 bases, with 9 bases between. The CDR3 is 14 residues long. CDR3 protein: CASSRVRNTGELFF. In DNA form, the CDR3 reads TGTGCCAGCAGTCGGGTACGAAACACCGGGGAGCTGTTTTTT.